This TCR beta chain was recovered during a study of tumor-infiltrating lymphocytes in primary liver carcinoma. Whole-study context: These patients were men and women whose ages were 30 to 69 years. Study-level results: Since sampling was bulk and unsorted, CD4+ and CD8+ repertoires were not compared.

The J segment lost 12 bases and the V segment lost 11 bases, leaving 17 bases of the junction unmatched. Germline V lookup: CDR1 MNHEY, CDR2 SVGEGT. The CDR3 totals 15 residues. Of note for this clonotype: Antigen unknown.

Researchers generated TCR beta cDNA from about 450 ng of total RNA, relying on a constant-region primer. A slightly modified ARM-PCR protocol with three nested multiplex PCR rounds produced these TCR beta libraries. Two initial PCR rounds of ten to eleven cycles each paired TRBV1-TRBV30 forward primers with a C-beta reverse primer. Via MiXCR, TCRdb re-called the multiplex PCR reads, giving one row per CDR3 protein. Among about 330,000 distinct CDR3 sequences, about two thirds were seen once, and the ten largest hold approximately 5.9%. RNA isolated from unsorted whole blood supplied the blood RNA, with germline DNA also extracted. Donors were untreated and chronically infected with HBV.

The TCR originated in a man in his forties with primary liver carcinoma and hepatitis B virus infection. The material sequenced was peripheral blood. J is TRBJ2-1 and V is TRBV6-2 or TRBV6-3; 12 nucleotides match TRBD2. This CDR3 is CAGFSWTSGNNRQFF. CDR3 DNA: TGTGCCGGCTTCTCCTGGACTAGCGGGAACAATAGGCAGTTCTTC.